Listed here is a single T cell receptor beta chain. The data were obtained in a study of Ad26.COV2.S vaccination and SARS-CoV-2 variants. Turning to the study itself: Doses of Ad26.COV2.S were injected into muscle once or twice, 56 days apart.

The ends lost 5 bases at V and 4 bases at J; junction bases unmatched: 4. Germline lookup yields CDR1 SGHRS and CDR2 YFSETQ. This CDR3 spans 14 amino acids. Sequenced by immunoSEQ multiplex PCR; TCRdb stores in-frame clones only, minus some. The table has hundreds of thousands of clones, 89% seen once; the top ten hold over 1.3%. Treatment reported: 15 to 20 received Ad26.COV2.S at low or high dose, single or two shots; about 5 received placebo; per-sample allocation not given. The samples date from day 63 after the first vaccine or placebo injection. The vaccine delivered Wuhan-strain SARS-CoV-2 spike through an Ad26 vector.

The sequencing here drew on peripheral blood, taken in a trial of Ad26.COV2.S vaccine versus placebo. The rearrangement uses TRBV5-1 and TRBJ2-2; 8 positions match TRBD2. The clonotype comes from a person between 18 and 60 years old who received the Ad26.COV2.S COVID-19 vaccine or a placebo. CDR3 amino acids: CASRAGGVTGELFF. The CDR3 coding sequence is TGCGCCAGCAGGGCGGGGGGAGTCACCGGGGAGCTGTTTTTT.